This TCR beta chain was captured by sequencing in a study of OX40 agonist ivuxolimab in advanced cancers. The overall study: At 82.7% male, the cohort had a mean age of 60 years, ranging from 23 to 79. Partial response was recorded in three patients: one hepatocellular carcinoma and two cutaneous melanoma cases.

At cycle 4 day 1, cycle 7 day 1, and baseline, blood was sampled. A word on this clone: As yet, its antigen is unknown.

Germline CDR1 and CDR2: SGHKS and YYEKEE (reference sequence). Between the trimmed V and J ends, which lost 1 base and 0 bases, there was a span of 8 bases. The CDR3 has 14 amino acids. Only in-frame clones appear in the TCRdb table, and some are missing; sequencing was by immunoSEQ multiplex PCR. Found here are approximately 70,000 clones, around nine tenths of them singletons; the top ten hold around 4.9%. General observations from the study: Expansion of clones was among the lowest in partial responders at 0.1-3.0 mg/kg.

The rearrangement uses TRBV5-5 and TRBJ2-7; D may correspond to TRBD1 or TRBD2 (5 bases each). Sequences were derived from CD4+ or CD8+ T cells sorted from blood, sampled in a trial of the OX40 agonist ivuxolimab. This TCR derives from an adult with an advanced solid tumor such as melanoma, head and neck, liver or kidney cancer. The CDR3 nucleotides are TGTGCCAGCAGCTTGACCGGGACCTCCTACGAGCAGTACTTC. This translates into CASSLTGTSYEQYF.